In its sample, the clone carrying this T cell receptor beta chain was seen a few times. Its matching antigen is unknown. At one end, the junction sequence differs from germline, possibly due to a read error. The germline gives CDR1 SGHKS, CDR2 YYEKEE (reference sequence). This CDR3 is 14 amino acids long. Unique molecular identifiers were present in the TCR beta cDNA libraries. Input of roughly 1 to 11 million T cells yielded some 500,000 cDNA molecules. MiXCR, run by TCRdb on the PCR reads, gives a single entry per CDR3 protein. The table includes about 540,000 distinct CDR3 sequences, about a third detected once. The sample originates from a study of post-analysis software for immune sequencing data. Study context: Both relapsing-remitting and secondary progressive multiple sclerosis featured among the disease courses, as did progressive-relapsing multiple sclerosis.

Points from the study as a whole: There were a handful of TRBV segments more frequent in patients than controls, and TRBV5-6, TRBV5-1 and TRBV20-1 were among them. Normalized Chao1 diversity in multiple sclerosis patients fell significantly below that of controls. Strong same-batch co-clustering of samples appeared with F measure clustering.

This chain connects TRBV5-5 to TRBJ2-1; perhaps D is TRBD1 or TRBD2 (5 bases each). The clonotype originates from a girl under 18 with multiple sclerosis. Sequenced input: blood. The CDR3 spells CTSSFRDLYNEQFF. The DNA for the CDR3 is TGTACCAGCAGCTTCAGGGACCTCTACAATGAGCAGTTCTTC.